This T cell receptor (beta chain) originates from a study of blood T cells in healthy people across ages. Looking at the study overall: Per two T cells, about one barcoded beta molecule was captured through template switching.

The authors extracted at least 5 micrograms of total RNA per sample. For the second PCR, which ran for roughly 6 to 12 cycles, a sample-barcoded 5' primer and a J-beta primer mix were used. MiXCR, applied by TCRdb to the 5' RACE reads, yields one record per CDR3 protein. This table holds some 760,000 distinct CDR3 sequences, approximately 25% found once. This clonotype was recorded a few times. Germline CDR1 is SGHDN and CDR2 is FVKESK. The CDR3 sequence is 13 residues long. The V end lost 0 bases, the J end lost 4 bases, and 6 bases lay between the germline ends. This same sample was also taken into another study, of T cells of mothers and their children. That source reports: Every microgram of extracted RNA entered cDNA synthesis, roughly 1.6 ug per 15 ul. Related mother-child pairs shared slightly more overlap than unrelated pairs, but the difference was non-significant.

The chain couples TRBV14 to TRBJ1-2; D not resolved. The sample taken for sequencing was blood. The source of this sequence is a boy aged 5-17 years in good health. As DNA, the CDR3 is TGTGCCAGCAGCCAAGATTTACGCTATGGCTACACCTTC. Protein sequence: CASSQDLRYGYTF. Full variable domain (missing parts from reference TRBV14 and TRBJ1-2): EAGVTQFPSHSVIEKGQTVTLRCDPISGHDNLYWYRRVMGKEIKFLLHFVKESKQDESGMPNNRFLAERTGGTYSTLKVQPAELEDSGVYFCASSQDLRYGYTFGSGTRLTVV.